This T cell receptor (beta chain) is from a study of blood T cell repertoires in COVID-19. Per the original data handling: Amplification from reference gene primers served as the basis for estimated nucleated cell counts. Only in-frame clones appear in the TCRdb table, and some are missing; sequencing was by immunoSEQ multiplex PCR. Clone size and V and J calls were adopted from that table, with D and trimming inferred from the DNA. The sample carries about 72,000 clones, about 89% recorded once. With V trimmed by 6 bases and J by 9 bases, 13 bases remained unmatched. Germline CDR1 MDHEN, CDR2 SYDVKM. This CDR3 is 15 amino acids long.

The TCR sequence derives from an older woman with acute or convalescent COVID-19. Sample: peripheral blood. The V gene is TRBV28, the J gene TRBJ2-1; TRBD2 aligns across 8 bases. Here the CDR3 reads CASSPPRGGQGEQFF. CDR3 coding DNA: TGTGCCAGCAGCCCACCCCGGGGGGGCCAGGGTGAGCAGTTCTTC.